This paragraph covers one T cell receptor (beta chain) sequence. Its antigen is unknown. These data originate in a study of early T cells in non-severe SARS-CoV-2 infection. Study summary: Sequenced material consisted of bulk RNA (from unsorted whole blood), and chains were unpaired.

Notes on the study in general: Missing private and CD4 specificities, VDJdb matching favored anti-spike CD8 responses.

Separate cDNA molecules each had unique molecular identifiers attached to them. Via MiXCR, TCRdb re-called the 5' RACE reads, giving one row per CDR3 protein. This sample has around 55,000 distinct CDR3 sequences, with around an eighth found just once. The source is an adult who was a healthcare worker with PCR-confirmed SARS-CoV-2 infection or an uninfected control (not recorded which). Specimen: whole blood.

CDR3 region: CASSSNGGLDTQYF. The CDR3 DNA reads TGTGCCAGCAGCTCGAACGGGGGGCTCGATACGCAGTATTTT. The V and J genes are TRBV7-3 and TRBJ2-3, with TRBD2 as a possible D gene (7 bases). V lost 4 bases to trimming and J lost 6 bases, with 14 bases between them. The CDR3 totals 14 residues. Germline CDR1 reads SGHTA; CDR2 reads FQGTGA.